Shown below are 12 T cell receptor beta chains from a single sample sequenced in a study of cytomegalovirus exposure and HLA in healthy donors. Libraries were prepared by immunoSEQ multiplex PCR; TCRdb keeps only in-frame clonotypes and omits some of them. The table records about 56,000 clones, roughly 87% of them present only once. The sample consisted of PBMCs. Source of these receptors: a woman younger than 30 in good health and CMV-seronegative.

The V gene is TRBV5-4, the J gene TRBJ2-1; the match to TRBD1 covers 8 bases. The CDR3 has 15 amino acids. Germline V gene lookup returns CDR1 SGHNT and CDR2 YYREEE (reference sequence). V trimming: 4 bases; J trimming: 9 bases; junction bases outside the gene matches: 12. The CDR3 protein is CASSVGQGQDSEQFF. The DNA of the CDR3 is TGTGCCAGCAGCGTCGGACAGGGTCAAGATAGTGAGCAGTTCTTC. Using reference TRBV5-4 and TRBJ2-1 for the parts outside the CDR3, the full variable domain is ETGVTQSPTHLIKTRGQQVTLRCSSQSGHNTVSWYQQALGQGPQFIFQYYREEENGRGNFPPRFSGLQFPNYSSELNVNALELDDSALYLCASSVGQGQDSEQFFGPGTRLTVL.

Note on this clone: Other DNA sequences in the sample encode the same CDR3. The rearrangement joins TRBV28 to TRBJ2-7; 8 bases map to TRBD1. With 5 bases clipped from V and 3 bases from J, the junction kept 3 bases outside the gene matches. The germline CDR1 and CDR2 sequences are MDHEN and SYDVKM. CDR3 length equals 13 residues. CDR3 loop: CASSPGQGYEQYF. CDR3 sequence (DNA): TGTGCCAGCAGTCCAGGACAGGGCTACGAGCAGTACTTC.

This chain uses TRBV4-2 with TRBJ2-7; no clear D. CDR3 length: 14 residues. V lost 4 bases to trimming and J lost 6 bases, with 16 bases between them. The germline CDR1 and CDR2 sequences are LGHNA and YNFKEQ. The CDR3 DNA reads TGTGCCAGCAGCCCCCCCGAGTCCCTATCCGAGCAGTACTTC. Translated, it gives CASSPPESLSEQYF.

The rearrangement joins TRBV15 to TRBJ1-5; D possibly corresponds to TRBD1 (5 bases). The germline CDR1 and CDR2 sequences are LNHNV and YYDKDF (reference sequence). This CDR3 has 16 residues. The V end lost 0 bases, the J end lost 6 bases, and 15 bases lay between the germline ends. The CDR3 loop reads CATSRDRATVSQPQHF. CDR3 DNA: TGTGCCACCAGCAGAGATAGGGCGACAGTCAGTCAGCCCCAGCATTTT. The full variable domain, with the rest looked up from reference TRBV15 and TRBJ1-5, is DAMVIQNPRYQVTQFGKPVTLSCSQTLNHNVMYWYQQKSSQAPKLLFHYYDKDFNNEADTPDNFQSRRPNTSFCFLDIRSPGLGDTAMYLCATSRDRATVSQPQHFGDGTRLSIL.

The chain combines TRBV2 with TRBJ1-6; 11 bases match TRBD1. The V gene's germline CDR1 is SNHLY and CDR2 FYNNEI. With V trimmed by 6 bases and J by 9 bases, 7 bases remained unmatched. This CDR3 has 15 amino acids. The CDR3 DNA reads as TGTGCCAGCAGAGGGAGGACAGGGGGCTTTTCACCCCTCCACTTT. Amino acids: CASRGRTGGFSPLHF.

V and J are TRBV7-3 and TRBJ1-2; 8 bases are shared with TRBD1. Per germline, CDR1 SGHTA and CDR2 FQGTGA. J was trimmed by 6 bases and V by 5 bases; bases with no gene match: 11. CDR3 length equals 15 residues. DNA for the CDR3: TGTGCCAGCAGCCCGGGACAGGTTGGAATCCATGGCTACACCTTC. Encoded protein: CASSPGQVGIHGYTF.

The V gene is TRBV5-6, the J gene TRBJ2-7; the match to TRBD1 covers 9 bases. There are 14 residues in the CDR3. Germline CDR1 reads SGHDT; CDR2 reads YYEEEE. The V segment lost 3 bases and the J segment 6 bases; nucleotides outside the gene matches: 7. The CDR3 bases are TGTGCCAGCAGCTGGGGACAGGGCCCCGCCGAGCAGTACTTC. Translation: CASSWGQGPAEQYF.

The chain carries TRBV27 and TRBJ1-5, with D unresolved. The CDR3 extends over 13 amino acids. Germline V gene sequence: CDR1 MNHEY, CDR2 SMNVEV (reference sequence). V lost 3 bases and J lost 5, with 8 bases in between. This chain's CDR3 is CASSFTVDQPQHF. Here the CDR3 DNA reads TGTGCCAGCAGTTTTACCGTAGATCAGCCCCAGCATTTT.

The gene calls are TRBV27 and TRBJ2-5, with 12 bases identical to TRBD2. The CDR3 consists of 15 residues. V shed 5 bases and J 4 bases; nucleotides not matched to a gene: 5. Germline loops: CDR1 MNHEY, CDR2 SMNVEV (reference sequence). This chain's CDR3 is CASSLAGGLGETQYF. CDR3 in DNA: TGTGCCAGCAGTCTAGCGGGGGGGCTGGGAGAGACCCAGTACTTC.

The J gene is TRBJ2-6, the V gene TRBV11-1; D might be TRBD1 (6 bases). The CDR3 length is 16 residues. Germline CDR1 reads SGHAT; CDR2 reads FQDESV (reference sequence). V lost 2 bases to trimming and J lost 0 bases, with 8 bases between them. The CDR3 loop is CASSLLGGSGANVLTF. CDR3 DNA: TGTGCCAGCAGCTTATTAGGGGGCTCTGGGGCCAACGTCCTGACTTTC.

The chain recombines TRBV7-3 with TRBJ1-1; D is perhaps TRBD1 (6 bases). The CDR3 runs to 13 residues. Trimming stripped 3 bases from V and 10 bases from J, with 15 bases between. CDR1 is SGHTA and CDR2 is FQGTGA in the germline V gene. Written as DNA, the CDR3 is TGTGCCAGCAGCTTGGGGGGGGGCCGGGGAGCTTTCTTT. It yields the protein CASSLGGGRGAFF.

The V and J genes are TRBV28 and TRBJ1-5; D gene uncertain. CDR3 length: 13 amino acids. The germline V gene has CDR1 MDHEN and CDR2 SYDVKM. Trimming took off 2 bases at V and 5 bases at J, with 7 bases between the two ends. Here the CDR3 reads CASSLGPYQPQHF. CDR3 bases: TGTGCCAGCAGTTTAGGGCCATATCAGCCCCAGCATTTT.